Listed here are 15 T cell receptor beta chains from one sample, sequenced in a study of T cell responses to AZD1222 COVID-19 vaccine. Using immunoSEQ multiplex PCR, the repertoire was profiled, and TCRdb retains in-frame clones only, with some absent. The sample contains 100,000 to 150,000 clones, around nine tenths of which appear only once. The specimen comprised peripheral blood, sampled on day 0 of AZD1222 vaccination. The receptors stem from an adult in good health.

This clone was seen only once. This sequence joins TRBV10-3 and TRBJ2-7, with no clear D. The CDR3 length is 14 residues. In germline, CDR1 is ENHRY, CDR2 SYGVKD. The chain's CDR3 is CASSAGRQTYEQYF. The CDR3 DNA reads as TGTGCGTCGTCGGCAGGACGCCAGACCTACGAGCAGTACTTC.

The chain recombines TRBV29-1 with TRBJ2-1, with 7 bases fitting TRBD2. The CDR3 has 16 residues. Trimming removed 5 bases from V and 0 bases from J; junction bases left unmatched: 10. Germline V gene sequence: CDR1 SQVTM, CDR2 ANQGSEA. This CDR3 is CSVNPSGMRSYNEQFF. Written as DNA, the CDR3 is TGCAGCGTTAATCCTAGCGGAATGCGCTCCTACAATGAGCAGTTCTTC.

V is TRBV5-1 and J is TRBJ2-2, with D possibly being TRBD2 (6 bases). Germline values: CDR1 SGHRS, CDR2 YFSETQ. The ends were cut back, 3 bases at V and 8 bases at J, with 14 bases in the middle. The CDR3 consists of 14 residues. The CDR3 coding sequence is TGCGCCAGCAGCTCCCAACTAGCCTCTGGGGAGCTGTTTTTT. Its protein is CASSSQLASGELFF.

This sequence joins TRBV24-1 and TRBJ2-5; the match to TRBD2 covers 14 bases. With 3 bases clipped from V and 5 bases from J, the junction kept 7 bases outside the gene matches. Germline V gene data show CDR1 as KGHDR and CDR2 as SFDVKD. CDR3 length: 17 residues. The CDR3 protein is CATSDPGLAGVGETQYF. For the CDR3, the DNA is TGTGCCACCAGTGATCCGGGACTAGCGGGAGTGGGTGAGACCCAGTACTTC.

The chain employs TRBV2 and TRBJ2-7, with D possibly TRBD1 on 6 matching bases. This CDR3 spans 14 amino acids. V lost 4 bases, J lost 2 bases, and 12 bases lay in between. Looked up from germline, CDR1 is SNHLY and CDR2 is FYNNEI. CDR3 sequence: CASSVQQGTYEQYF. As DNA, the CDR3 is TGTGCCAGCAGTGTCCAACAGGGAACCTACGAGCAGTACTTC.

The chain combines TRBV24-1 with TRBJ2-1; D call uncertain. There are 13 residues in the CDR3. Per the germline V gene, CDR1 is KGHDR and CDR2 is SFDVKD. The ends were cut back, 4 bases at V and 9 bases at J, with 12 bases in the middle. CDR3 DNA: TGTGCCACCAGTGACCGTCCCATCGGTGAGCAGTTCTTC. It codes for CATSDRPIGEQFF.

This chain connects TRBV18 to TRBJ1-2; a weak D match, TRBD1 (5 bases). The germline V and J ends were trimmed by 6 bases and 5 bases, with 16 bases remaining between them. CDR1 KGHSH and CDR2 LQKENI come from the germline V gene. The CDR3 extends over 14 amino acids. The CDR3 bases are TGTGCCAGCTCCCCGGCCGGGCAGGGATATGGCTACACCTTC. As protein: CASSPAGQGYGYTF.

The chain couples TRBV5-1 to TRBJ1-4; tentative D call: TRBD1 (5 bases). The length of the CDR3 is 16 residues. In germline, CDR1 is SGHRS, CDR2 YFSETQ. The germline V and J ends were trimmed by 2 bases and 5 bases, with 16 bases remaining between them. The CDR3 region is CASSFLSGLENEKLFF. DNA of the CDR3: TGCGCCAGCAGCTTCCTTTCAGGGTTAGAGAATGAAAAACTGTTTTTT.

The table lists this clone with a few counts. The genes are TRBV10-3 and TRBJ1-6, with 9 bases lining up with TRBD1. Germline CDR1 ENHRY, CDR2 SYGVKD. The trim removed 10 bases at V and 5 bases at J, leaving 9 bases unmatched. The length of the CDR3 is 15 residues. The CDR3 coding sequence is TGTGCCAGCTCGATGACAGGGGGGGATAATTCACCCCTCCACTTT. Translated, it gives CASSMTGGDNSPLHF.

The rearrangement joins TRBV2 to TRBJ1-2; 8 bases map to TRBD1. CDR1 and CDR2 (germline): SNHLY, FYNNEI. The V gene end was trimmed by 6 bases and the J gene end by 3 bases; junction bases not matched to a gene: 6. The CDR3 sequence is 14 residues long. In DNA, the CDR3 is TGTGCCAGCAGCAGGGAGACAGGGGACTATGGCTACACCTTC. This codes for CASSRETGDYGYTF. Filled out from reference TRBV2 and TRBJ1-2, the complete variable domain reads EPEVTQTPSHQVTQMGQEVILRCVPISNHLYFYWYRQILGQKVEFLVSFYNNEISEKSEIFDDQFSVERPDGSNFTLKIRSTKLEDSAMYFCASSRETGDYGYTFGSGTRLTVV.

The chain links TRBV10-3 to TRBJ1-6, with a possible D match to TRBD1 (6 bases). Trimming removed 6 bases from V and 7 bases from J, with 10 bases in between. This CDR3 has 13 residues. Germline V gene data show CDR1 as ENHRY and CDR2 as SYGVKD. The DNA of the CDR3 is TGTGCCATCAGAGGACAGCCCAATTCACCCCTCCACTTT. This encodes CAIRGQPNSPLHF.

The CDR3: CASSSRLGEGEQYF. The CDR3 nucleotides are TGTGCCAGCAGCTCCCGACTGGGAGAGGGCGAGCAGTACTTC. The chain has TRBV11-2 and TRBJ2-7; D possibly corresponds to TRBD2 (5 bases). Germline V gives CDR1 SGHAT, CDR2 FQNNGV. The CDR3 consists of 14 residues. V lost 4 bases to trimming and J lost 6 bases, with 16 bases between them.

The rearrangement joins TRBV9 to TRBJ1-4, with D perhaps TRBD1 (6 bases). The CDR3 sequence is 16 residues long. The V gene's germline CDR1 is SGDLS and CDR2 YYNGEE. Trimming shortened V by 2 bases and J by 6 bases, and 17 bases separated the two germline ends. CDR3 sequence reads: CASSVNGRGRDEKLFF. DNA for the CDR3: TGTGCCAGCAGCGTGAATGGAAGGGGGAGGGATGAAAAACTGTTTTTT.

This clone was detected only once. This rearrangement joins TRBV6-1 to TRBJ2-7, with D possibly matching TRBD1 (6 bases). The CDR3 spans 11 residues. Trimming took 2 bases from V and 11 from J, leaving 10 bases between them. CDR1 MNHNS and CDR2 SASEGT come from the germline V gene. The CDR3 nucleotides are TGTGCCAGCAGTGAAAGGGCAGGGGAGTACTTC. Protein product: CASSERAGEYF.

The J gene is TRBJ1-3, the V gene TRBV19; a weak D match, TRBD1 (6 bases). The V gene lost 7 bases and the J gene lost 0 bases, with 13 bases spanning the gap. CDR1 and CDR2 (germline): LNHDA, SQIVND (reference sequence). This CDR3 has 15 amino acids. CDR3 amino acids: CASTNTGISGNTIYF. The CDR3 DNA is TGTGCCAGTACCAATACAGGGATCTCTGGAAACACCATATATTTT.